The 32 T cell receptor beta chains below come from one sample, sequenced in a study of shared clonotypes between healthy human individuals. The repertoire was sequenced with immunoSEQ multiplex PCR; TCRdb's copy has only in-frame clones and lacks some. Among 2 million to 3 million clones listed, 80% to 95% were seen once. Sequencing was performed on naive CD4+ T cells from PBMCs. Subset: CD45RA+ positively selected. These receptors came from a man aged 18 to 30 in good health. Some clones in this sample may be carry-over from other donors' samples.

The rearrangement links TRBV4-2 to TRBJ2-6; unclear D gene. Germline CDR1 reads LGHNA; CDR2 reads YNFKEQ. This CDR3 has 17 residues. With 4 bases removed from V and 4 bases from J, the gap between germline ends came to 17 bases. The DNA for the CDR3 is TGTGCCAGCAGCCGAGACGTCTCCTTGGACGGGGCCAACGTCCTGACTTTC. Translating it yields CASSRDVSLDGANVLTF.

Remarks on this clone: Its ends do not fully match the called genes, so a read error is possible. The V call is TRBV28, the J call TRBJ1-1; D is unresolved. CDR3 length: 13 amino acids. Looked up from germline, CDR1 is MDHEN and CDR2 is SYDVKM. This CDR3 reads CASSPRLDTVLSF. CDR3 nucleotide sequence: TGTGCCAGCAGTCCTCGACTAGATACCGTCCTTTCTTTT.

CDR3 nucleotide sequence: TGTGCCAGCTCACCGGATTCCAGCGGGAGCGTCGCCACGCAGTATTTT. Encoded protein: CASSPDSSGSVATQYF. The chain joins TRBV18 to TRBJ2-3; TRBD2 matches at 8 bases. The CDR3 totals 16 residues. Germline values: CDR1 KGHSH, CDR2 LQKENI. Trimming removed 3 bases from V and 9 bases from J; junction bases left unmatched: 14.

The chain is built from TRBV6-4 and TRBJ2-1; 9 nucleotides align to TRBD2. The CDR3 has 15 amino acids. Germline trimming cut 4 bases from V and 5 bases from J; bases unmatched to any gene: 6. CDR1 MRHNA and CDR2 SNTAGT come from the germline V gene. CDR3 region: CASSAGLAPNNEQFF. The DNA for the CDR3 is TGTGCCAGCAGTGCCGGACTAGCGCCAAACAATGAGCAGTTCTTC.

This clone came up once. The chain is built from TRBV5-1 and TRBJ2-1, with TRBD1 matching 8 bases. V lost 4 bases and J lost 6; bases outside the gene matches: 6. Germline CDR1 and CDR2: SGHRS and YFSETQ. This CDR3 region has 14 residues. Here the CDR3 DNA reads TGCGCCAGCAGCACGCAGGGGGCTGGCAATGAGCAGTTCTTC. Protein sequence: CASSTQGAGNEQFF.

This chain joins TRBV10-3 and TRBJ1-5, with D possibly being TRBD1 (6 bases). Germline lookup yields CDR1 ENHRY and CDR2 SYGVKD. The CDR3 sequence is 14 residues long. The V end was cut by 5 bases, the J end by 3 bases, with 11 bases between. CDR3 protein: CAISKTGLNQPQHF. In nucleotides, the CDR3 is TGTGCCATCAGTAAAACAGGGCTCAATCAGCCCCAGCATTTT.

This clone came up once. The genes are TRBV6-1 and TRBJ2-7; TRBD2 aligns across 14 bases. The V gene end was trimmed by 4 bases and the J gene end by 3 bases; junction bases not matched to a gene: 5. CDR3 size: 16 residues. The germline V gene encodes CDR1 MNHNS and CDR2 SASEGT. CDR3 protein: CASSGGTSGRLYEQYF. Written as DNA, the CDR3 is TGTGCCAGCAGTGGGGGGACTAGCGGGAGACTCTACGAGCAGTACTTC.

The rearrangement uses TRBV6-6 and TRBJ1-5; D is perhaps TRBD1 (6 bases). Germline V gene lookup returns CDR1 MNHNY and CDR2 SVGAGI (reference sequence). This CDR3 has 14 residues. V was clipped by 2 bases and J by 7 bases, with 12 bases between them. CDR3 sequence reads: CASSYAGGGQPQHF. CDR3 sequence (DNA): TGTGCCAGCAGTTACGCCGGGGGCGGCCAGCCCCAGCATTTT.

This sequence joins TRBV7-2 and TRBJ2-2; 15 bases map to TRBD2. Germline V gene lookup returns CDR1 SGHTA and CDR2 FQGNSA. J gave up 5 bases and V 3 bases, and 7 bases lay outside the gene matches. The CDR3 covers 18 residues. This CDR3 is CASSFAGTSGRRTGELFF. CDR3 DNA: TGTGCCAGCAGCTTCGCCGGGACTAGCGGGAGGAGGACCGGGGAGCTGTTTTTT.

This chain uses TRBV19 with TRBJ1-1; D uncertain. Germline-derived CDR1 and CDR2 are LNHDA and SQIVND (reference sequence). CDR3 length equals 12 residues. The germline V and J ends were trimmed by 7 bases and 5 bases, with 11 bases remaining between them. CDR3 nucleotide sequence: TGTGCCAGTACTCAATGGGATACTGAAGCTTTCTTT. Translated: CASTQWDTEAFF.

This clone was recorded only once. Other DNA sequences in the same sample also yield this CDR3. The J gene is TRBJ2-1, the V gene TRBV5-1; D gene ambiguous. Germline values: CDR1 SGHRS, CDR2 YFSETQ. Trimming cost V 0 bases and J 4 bases, with 8 bases left between them. The CDR3 is made up of 14 amino acids. The CDR3 sequence: CASSLGSDYNEQFF. The DNA of the CDR3 is TGCGCCAGCAGCTTGGGTTCAGATTACAATGAGCAGTTCTTC.

Points on this clone: Other nucleotide sequences in the sample specify the same CDR3. This chain joins TRBV9 and TRBJ1-3; no clear D gene. The CDR3 totals 13 residues. The germline V and J ends were trimmed by 2 bases and 8 bases, with 11 bases remaining between them. Germline assignment: CDR1 SGDLS and CDR2 YYNGEE. CDR3 DNA: TGTGCCAGCAGCGTCGGGGTTGCAGACACCATATATTTT. Protein: CASSVGVADTIYF.

This clone was picked up one time. This chain uses TRBV5-1 with TRBJ1-5; possible D gene TRBD1, 5 bases. The length of the CDR3 is 14 residues. Trimming shortened V by 0 bases and J by 9 bases, and 13 bases separated the two germline ends. Germline V CDR1 and CDR2: SGHRS, YFSETQ. The CDR3: CASSLADPGAPQHF. The CDR3 DNA reads TGCGCCAGCAGCTTGGCCGACCCTGGGGCGCCCCAGCATTTT.

The J gene is TRBJ2-2, the V gene TRBV7-3; 10 bases map to TRBD2. The junction had 13 bases not matched to a gene; V was cut back by 5 bases and J by 7 bases. In germline, CDR1 is SGHTA, CDR2 FQGTGA. The CDR3 is made up of 17 amino acids. The CDR3 region has the DNA TGTGCCAGCAGCCCAGGGCCGCTAGCGGGAGCAGGCGGGGAGCTGTTTTTT. Protein product: CASSPGPLAGAGGELFF.

This chain uses TRBV5-1 with TRBJ2-2; 11 nucleotides align to TRBD2. The CDR3 loop spans 16 amino acids. V was clipped by 1 base and J by 7 bases; unmatched bases: 6. Germline V CDR1 and CDR2: SGHRS, YFSETQ. In DNA, the CDR3 is TGCGCCAGCAGCTTGTTAGCGGGAGGGAGCGACGGGGAGCTGTTTTTT. It specifies CASSLLAGGSDGELFF. Variable domain in full (rest from reference TRBV5-1 and TRBJ2-2): KAGVTQTPRYLIKTRGQQVTLSCSPISGHRSVSWYQQTPGQGLQFLFEYFSETQRNKGNFPGRFSGRQFSNSRSEMNVSTLELGDSALYLCASSLLAGGSDGELFFGEGSRLTVL.

The chain joins TRBV5-1 to TRBJ2-2, with D tentatively TRBD1 or TRBD2 (5 bases each). Germline-derived CDR1 and CDR2 are SGHRS and YFSETQ. The germline V and J ends were trimmed by 2 bases and 5 bases, with 13 bases remaining between them. This CDR3 is built from 15 residues. CDR3 region: CASSFTGTLTGELFF. The CDR3 region has the DNA TGCGCCAGCAGCTTCACCGGGACCCTTACCGGGGAGCTGTTTTTT.

With respect to this clone: This CDR3 is also generated by other DNA sequences in the sample. The chain combines TRBV9 with TRBJ2-2; D is undetermined. This CDR3 contains 15 residues. Germline CDR1 reads SGDLS; CDR2 reads YYNGEE. V lost 0 bases and J lost 0, with 6 bases in between. The CDR3 here is CASSVGAANTGELFF. CDR3 nucleotide sequence: TGTGCCAGCAGCGTAGGGGCGGCGAACACCGGGGAGCTGTTTTTT.

The chain is built from TRBV7-2 and TRBJ1-1; D uncertain. The CDR3 extends over 14 amino acids. V was trimmed by 2 bases and J by 3 bases, leaving 10 bases between them. Germline CDR1 and CDR2: SGHTA and FQGNSA. CDR3 loop: CASSLLGVDTEAFF. Here the CDR3 DNA reads TGTGCCAGCAGCTTACTCGGGGTTGACACTGAAGCTTTCTTT.

V gene TRBV2 combines with J gene TRBJ2-5, with D perhaps matching TRBD1 (5 bases). Deletions cut 4 bases from V and 4 bases from J, with 7 bases between. The V gene's germline CDR1 is SNHLY and CDR2 FYNNEI. The CDR3 totals 12 residues. The CDR3 DNA reads TGTGCCAGCAGTGTCCAGGGAGAGACCCAGTACTTC. Its translation: CASSVQGETQYF.

As regards this clone: An end of the junction differs from the germline gene, which may be a read error. The rearrangement uses TRBV6-1 and TRBJ2-2, with D possibly matching TRBD2 (6 bases). Germline CDR1 is MNHNS and CDR2 is SASEGT. The CDR3 has 14 residues. CDR3 DNA: TGTGCCAGCGCGAACGAATGGGATACCGGGGGGCTGTTTTTT. Protein: CASANEWDTGGLFF.

The chain has TRBV9 and TRBJ1-4, with D hard to call. Trimming left V 4 bases short and J 0 bases short, with 7 bases between. Germline V gene sequence: CDR1 SGDLS, CDR2 YYNGEE. CDR3 length: 14 residues. The CDR3 bases are TGTGCCAGCAGCCCTACATCAACTAATGAAAAACTGTTTTTT. Its translation is CASSPTSTNEKLFF.

V and J are TRBV28 and TRBJ2-5; D is possibly TRBD2 (6 bases). The CDR3 is 12 amino acids. Germline lookup yields CDR1 MDHEN and CDR2 SYDVKM. V was clipped by 3 bases and J by 5 bases, with 7 bases between them. The CDR3 sequence is CASSFRGETQYF. CDR3 DNA: TGTGCCAGCAGTTTCCGGGGGGAGACCCAGTACTTC.

This sequence joins TRBV5-6 and TRBJ2-3, with 8 bases lining up with TRBD1. CDR3 size: 15 residues. Germline lookup yields CDR1 SGHDT and CDR2 YYEEEE. The J segment lost 6 bases and the V segment lost 4 bases, leaving 10 bases of the junction unmatched. CDR3 bases: TGTGCCAGCAGCGAAGAGACAGGGGCGGGGGATACGCAGTATTTT. Translated: CASSEETGAGDTQYF.

This clone was seen more than once but under ten times. V is TRBV27 and J is TRBJ1-2; a possible D gene is TRBD1 (6 bases). Germline CDR1 and CDR2: MNHEY and SMNVEV (reference sequence). This CDR3 has 14 residues. Trimming removed 6 bases from V and 5 bases from J, with 16 bases in between. CDR3 sequence (DNA): TGTGCCAGCAGCTTAAAACAGGGTCTTTATGGCTACACCTTC. This translates into CASSLKQGLYGYTF.

The chain combines TRBV23-1 with TRBJ2-1; D call uncertain. TRBV23-1 is designated an ORF whose function remains uncertain. This CDR3 is built from 19 residues. V was pared by 8 bases and J by 0 bases, with 26 bases between. The CDR3 DNA sequence: TGCGCCAGCTGTCCCGGTGTAGGGCCCTGCCTTAGCTCCTACAATGAGCAGTTCTTC. Amino acids: CASCPGVGPCLSSYNEQFF.

Concerning this clone itself: In the same sample, other DNA sequences code for this CDR3. The rearrangement joins TRBV7-9 to TRBJ1-3; D is ambiguous. Trimming removed 3 bases from V and 2 bases from J, with 5 bases in between. The germline V gene encodes CDR1 SEHNR and CDR2 FQNEAQ (reference sequence). The CDR3 is made up of 13 amino acids. CDR3 nucleotides: TGTGCCAGCAGCTTTGGGACTGGAAACACCATATATTTT. Translating it yields CASSFGTGNTIYF.

V is TRBV9 and J is TRBJ2-6, with D hard to call. The germline V and J ends were trimmed by 1 base and 2 bases, with 7 bases remaining between them. The CDR3 has 15 amino acids. From germline, CDR1 is SGDLS and CDR2 YYNGEE. Here the CDR3 reads CASSVQSTGANVLTF. In nucleotides, the CDR3 is TGTGCCAGCAGCGTACAGAGTACTGGGGCCAACGTCCTGACTTTC. The full variable domain, with the rest looked up from reference TRBV9 and TRBJ2-6, is DSGVTQTPKHLITATGQRVTLRCSPRSGDLSVYWYQQSLDQGLQFLIQYYNGEERAKGNILERFSAQQFPDLHSELNLSSLELGDSALYFCASSVQSTGANVLTFGAGSRLTVL.

The J gene is TRBJ2-5, the V gene TRBV2, with 8 positions matching TRBD1. Trimming at V came to 10 bases and at J to 4 bases, leaving 11 bases not matched to a gene. This CDR3 is built from 14 residues. Germline CDR1 reads SNHLY; CDR2 reads FYNNEI. The CDR3 sequence: CATTRTGNGETQYF. CDR3 DNA: TGTGCCACAACAAGGACAGGGAATGGAGAGACCCAGTACTTC. The complete variable domain, with remaining parts taken from reference TRBV2 and TRBJ2-5, reads EPEVTQTPSHQVTQMGQEVILRCVPISNHLYFYWYRQILGQKVEFLVSFYNNEISEKSEIFDDQFSVERPDGSNFTLKIRSTKLEDSAMYFCATTRTGNGETQYFGPGTRLLVL.

V is TRBV29-1 and J is TRBJ2-2; a weak D match, TRBD1 (6 bases). Germline V gene data show CDR1 as SQVTM and CDR2 as ANQGSEA. Trimming took off 4 bases at V and 4 bases at J, with 19 bases between the two ends. This CDR3 comprises 16 residues. The CDR3 is CSVVGEQGRGTGELFF. The CDR3 region has the DNA TGCAGCGTTGTGGGGGAACAGGGACGGGGCACCGGGGAGCTGTTTTTT.

The chain combines TRBV5-6 with TRBJ2-6, with a weak D call TRBD1 (5 bases). The CDR3 has 16 residues. Per the germline V gene, CDR1 is SGHDT and CDR2 is YYEEEE. V lost 4 bases and J 2 bases, leaving 13 bases between the germline ends. The CDR3 loop reads CASSLEVGAGANVLTF. The CDR3 DNA reads as TGTGCCAGCAGCCTTGAGGTAGGGGCTGGGGCCAACGTCCTGACTTTC.

This clone appeared a single time. The chain recombines TRBV5-1 with TRBJ1-4, with unresolved D. Germline CDR1 is SGHRS and CDR2 is YFSETQ. CDR3 length: 16 amino acids. Trimming stripped 0 bases from V and 12 bases from J, with 21 bases between. CDR3 DNA sequence: TGCGCCAGCAGCTTGGACCCTCCACTCCACCCTGCCCAACTGTTTTTT. Residues: CASSLDPPLHPAQLFF.

The chain is built from TRBV19 and TRBJ2-5, with a possible D match to TRBD2 (7 bases). The V and J ends lost 10 bases and 4 bases respectively, with 25 bases between them. The CDR3 consists of 16 residues. Per the germline V gene, CDR1 is LNHDA and CDR2 is SQIVND (reference sequence). The CDR3 here is CAKYGGRIPKGETQYF. The CDR3 nucleotides are TGTGCCAAATACGGGGGGCGCATCCCCAAAGGAGAGACCCAGTACTTC. Full variable domain (remainder filled in from reference TRBV19 and TRBJ2-5): DGGITQSPKYLFRKEGQNVTLSCEQNLNHDAMYWYRQDPGQGLRLIYYSQIVNDFQKGDIAEGYSVSREKKESFPLTVTSAQKNPTAFYLCAKYGGRIPKGETQYFGPGTRLLVL.